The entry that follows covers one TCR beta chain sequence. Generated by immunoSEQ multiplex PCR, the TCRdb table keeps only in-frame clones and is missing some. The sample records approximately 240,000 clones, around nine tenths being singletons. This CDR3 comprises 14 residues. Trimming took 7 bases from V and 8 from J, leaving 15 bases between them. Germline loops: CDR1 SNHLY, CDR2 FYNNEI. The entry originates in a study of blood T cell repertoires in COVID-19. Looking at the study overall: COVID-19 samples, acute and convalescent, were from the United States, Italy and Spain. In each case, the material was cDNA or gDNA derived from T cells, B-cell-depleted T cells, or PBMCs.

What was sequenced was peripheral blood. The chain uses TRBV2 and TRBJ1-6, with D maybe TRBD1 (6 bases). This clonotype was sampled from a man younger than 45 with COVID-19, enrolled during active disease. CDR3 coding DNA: TGTGCCAGCAAAAACAGGGTGGGGGATTCACCCCTCCACTTT. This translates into CASKNRVGDSPLHF.